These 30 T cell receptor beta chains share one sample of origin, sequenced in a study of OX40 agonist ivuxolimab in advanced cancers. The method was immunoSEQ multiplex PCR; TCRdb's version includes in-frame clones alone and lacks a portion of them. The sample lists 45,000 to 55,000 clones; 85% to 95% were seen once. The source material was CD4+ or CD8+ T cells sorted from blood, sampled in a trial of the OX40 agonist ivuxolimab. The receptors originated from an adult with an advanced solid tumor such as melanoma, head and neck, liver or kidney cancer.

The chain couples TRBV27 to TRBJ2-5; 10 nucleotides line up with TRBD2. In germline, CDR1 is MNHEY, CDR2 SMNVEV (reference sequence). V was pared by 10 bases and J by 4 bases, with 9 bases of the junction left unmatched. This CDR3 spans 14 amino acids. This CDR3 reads CATTASGSGETQYF. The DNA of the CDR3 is TGTGCCACCACGGCTAGCGGGAGTGGAGAGACCCAGTACTTC.

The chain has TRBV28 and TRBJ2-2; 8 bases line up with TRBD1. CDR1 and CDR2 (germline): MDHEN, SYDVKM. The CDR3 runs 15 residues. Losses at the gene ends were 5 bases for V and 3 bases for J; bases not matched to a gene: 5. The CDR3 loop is CASSPQGQDTGELFF. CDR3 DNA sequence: TGTGCCAGCAGTCCCCAGGGACAGGACACCGGGGAGCTGTTTTTT.

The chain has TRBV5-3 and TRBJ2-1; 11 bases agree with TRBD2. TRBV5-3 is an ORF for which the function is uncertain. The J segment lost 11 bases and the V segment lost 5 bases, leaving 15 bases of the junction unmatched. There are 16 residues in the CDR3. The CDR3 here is CARSFPVLAGENKQFF. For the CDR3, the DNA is TGTGCCAGAAGTTTTCCTGTACTAGCGGGAGAGAATAAGCAGTTCTTC.

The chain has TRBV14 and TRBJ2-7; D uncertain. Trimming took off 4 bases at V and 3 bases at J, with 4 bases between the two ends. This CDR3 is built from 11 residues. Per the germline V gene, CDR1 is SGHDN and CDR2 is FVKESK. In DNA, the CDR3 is TGTGCCAGCAGCCGGAACTACGAGCAGTACTTC. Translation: CASSRNYEQYF.

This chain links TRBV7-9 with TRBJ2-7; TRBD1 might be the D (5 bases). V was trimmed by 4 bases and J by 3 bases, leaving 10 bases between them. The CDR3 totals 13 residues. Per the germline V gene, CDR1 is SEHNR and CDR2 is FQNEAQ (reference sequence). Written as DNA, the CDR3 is TGTGCCAGCAGCTCCTATAGGGGCTACGAGCAGTACTTC. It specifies CASSSYRGYEQYF. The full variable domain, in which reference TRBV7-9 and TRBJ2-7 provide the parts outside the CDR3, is DTGVSQNPRHKITKRGQNVTFRCDPISEHNRLYWYRQTLGQGPEFLTYFQNEAQLEKSRLLSDRFSAERPKGSFSTLEIQRTEQGDSAMYLCASSSYRGYEQYFGPGTRLTVT.

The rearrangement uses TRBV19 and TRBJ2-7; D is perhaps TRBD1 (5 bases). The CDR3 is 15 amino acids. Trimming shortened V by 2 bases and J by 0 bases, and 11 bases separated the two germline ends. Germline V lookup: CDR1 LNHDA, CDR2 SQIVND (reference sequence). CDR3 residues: CASSISGFSSYEQYF. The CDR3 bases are TGTGCCAGTAGTATATCAGGGTTCTCCTCCTACGAGCAGTACTTC.

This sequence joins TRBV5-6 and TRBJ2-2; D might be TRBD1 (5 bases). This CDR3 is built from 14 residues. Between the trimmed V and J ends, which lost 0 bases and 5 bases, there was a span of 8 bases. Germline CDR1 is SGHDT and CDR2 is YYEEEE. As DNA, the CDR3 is TGTGCCAGCAGCTTGGGGGGCGAGACCGGGGAGCTGTTTTTT. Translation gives CASSLGGETGELFF.

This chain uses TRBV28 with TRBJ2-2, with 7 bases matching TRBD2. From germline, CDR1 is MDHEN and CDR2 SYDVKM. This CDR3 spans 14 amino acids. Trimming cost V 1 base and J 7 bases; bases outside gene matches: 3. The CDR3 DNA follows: TGTGCCAGCAGTTTATTGGGGGGGAGCGGGGAGCTGTTTTTT. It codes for CASSLLGGSGELFF.

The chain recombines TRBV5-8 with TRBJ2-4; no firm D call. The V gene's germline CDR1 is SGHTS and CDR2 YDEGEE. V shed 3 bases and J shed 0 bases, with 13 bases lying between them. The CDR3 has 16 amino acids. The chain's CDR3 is CASSSNPIIAKNIQYF. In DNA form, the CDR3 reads TGTGCCAGCAGCTCCAACCCTATCATAGCCAAAAACATTCAGTACTTC.

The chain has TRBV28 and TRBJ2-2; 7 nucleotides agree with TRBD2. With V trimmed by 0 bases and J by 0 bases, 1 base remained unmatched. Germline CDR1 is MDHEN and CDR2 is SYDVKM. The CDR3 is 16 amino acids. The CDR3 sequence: CASSLWGGSNTGELFF. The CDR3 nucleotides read TGTGCCAGCAGTTTATGGGGAGGGTCGAACACCGGGGAGCTGTTTTTT. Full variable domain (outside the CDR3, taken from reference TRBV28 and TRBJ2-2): DVKVTQSSRYLVKRTGEKVFLECVQDMDHENMFWYRQDPGLGLRLIYFSYDVKMKEKGDIPEGYSVSREKKERFSLILESASTNQTSMYLCASSLWGGSNTGELFFGEGSRLTVL.

CDR3 region: CASSKGQSSNQPQHF. CDR3 in DNA: TGTGCCAGCAGTAAGGGACAGTCTAGCAATCAGCCCCAGCATTTT. The V gene is TRBV6-1, the J gene TRBJ1-5, with TRBD1 identical over 7 bases. This CDR3 region has 15 residues. CDR1 and CDR2 (germline): MNHNS, SASEGT. Trimming cost V 5 bases and J 0 bases; bases outside gene matches: 4.

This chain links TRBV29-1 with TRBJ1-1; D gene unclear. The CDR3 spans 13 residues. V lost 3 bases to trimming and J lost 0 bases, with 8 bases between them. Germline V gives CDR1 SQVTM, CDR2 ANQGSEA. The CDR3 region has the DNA TGCAGCGTTGAGCAGCCGATGAACACTGAAGCTTTCTTT. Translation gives CSVEQPMNTEAFF.

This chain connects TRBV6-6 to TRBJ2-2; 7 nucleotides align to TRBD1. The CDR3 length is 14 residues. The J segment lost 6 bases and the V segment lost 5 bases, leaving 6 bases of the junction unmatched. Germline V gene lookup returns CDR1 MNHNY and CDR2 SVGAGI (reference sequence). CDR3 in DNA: TGTGCCAGCAGTGGCAAGACAGGGCCCGGGGAGCTGTTTTTT. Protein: CASSGKTGPGELFF.

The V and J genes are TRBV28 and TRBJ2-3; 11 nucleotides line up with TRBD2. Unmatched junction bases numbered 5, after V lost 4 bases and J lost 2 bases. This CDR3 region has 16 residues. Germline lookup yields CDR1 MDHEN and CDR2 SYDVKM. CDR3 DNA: TGTGCCAGCAGTTCCCTAGCGGGGGGTATCACAGATACGCAGTATTTT. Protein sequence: CASSSLAGGITDTQYF.

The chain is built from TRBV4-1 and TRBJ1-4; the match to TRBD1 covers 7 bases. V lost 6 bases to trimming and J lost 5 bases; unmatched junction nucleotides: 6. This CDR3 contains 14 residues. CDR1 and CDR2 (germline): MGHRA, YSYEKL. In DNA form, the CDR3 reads TGCGCCAGCAGTCGGGACAGCCAAAATGAAAAACTGTTTTTT. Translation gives CASSRDSQNEKLFF.

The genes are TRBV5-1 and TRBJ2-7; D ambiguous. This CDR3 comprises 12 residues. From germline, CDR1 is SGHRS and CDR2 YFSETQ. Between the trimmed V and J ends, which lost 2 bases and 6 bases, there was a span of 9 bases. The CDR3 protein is CASSFLGREQYF. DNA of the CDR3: TGCGCCAGCAGCTTTCTAGGTCGCGAGCAGTACTTC.

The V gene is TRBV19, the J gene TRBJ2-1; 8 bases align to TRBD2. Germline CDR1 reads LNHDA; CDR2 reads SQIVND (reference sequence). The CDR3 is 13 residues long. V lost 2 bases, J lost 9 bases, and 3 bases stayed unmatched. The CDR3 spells CASSISGLGEQFF. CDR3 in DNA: TGTGCCAGTAGTATATCGGGACTAGGTGAGCAGTTCTTC.

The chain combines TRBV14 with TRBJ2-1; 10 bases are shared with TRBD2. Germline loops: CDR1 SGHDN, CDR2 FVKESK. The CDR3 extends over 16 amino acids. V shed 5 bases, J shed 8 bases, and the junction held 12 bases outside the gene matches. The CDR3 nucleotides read TGTGCCAGCAGCAGCTCCGCCAGCGGGAGGGGCGATGAGCAGTTCTTC. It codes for CASSSSASGRGDEQFF.

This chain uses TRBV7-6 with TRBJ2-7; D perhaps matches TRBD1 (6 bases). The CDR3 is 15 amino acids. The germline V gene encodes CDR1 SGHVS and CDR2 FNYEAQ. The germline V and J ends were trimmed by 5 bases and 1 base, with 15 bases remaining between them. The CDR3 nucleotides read TGTGCCAGCAGCGAAACCCCCGGGACATCCTACGAGCAGTACTTC. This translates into CASSETPGTSYEQYF.

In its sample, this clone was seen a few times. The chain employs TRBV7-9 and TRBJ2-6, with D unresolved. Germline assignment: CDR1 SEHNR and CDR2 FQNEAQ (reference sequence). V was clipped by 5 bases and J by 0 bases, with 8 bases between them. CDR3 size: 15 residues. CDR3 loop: CASSPVVSGANVLTF. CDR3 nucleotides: TGTGCCAGCAGCCCAGTCGTCTCTGGGGCCAACGTCCTGACTTTC.

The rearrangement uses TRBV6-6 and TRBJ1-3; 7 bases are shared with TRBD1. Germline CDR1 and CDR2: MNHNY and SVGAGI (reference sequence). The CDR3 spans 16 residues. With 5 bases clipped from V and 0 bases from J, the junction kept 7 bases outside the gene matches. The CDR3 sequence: CASSVGTAYSGNTIYF. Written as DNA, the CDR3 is TGTGCCAGCAGTGTGGGGACAGCATACTCTGGAAACACCATATATTTT.

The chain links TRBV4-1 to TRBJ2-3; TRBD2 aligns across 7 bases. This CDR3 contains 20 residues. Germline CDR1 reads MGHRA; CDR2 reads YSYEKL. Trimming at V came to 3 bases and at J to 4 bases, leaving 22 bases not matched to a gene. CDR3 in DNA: TGCGCCAGCAGCCAGATGATAATCTATACTAGTAGCGGGCGTTCAGATACGCAGTATTTT. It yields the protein CASSQMIIYTSSGRSDTQYF.

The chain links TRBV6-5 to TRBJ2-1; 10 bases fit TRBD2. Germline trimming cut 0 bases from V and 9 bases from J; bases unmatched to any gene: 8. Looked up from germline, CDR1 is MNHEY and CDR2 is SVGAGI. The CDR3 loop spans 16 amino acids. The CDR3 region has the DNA TGTGCCAGCAGTTACTCGATACTAGCGGGGTCAGGTGAGCAGTTCTTC. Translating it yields CASSYSILAGSGEQFF.

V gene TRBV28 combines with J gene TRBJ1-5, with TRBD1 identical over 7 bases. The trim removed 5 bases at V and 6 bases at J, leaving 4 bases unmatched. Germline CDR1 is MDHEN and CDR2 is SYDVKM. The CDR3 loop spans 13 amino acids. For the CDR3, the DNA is TGTGCCAGCAGTCCTGACAGGGTTCAGCCCCAGCATTTT. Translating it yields CASSPDRVQPQHF.

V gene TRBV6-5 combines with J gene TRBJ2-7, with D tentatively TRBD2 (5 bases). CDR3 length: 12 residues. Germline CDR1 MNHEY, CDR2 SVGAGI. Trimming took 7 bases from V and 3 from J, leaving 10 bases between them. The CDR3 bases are TGTGCCAGCACAGCGGAGAACTACGAGCAGTACTTC. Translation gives CASTAENYEQYF.

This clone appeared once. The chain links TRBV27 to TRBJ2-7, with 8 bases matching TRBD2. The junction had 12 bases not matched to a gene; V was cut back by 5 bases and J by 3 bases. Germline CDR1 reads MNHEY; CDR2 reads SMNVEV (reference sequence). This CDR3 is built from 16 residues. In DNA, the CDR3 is TGTGCCAGCAGTGGGGCGGTCGCGGGGGGCAACTACGAGCAGTACTTC. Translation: CASSGAVAGGNYEQYF.

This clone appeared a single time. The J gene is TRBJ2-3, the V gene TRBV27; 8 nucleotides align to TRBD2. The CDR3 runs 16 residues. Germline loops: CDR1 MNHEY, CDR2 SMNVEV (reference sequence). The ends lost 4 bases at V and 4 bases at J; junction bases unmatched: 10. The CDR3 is CASSSLDGRAADTQYF. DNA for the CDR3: TGTGCCAGCAGTTCCCTTGACGGGAGGGCGGCAGATACGCAGTATTTT.

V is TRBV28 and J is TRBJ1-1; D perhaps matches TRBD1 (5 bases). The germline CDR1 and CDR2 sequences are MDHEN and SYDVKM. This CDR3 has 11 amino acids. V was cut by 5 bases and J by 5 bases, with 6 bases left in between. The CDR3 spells CASSPGTEAFF. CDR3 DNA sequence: TGTGCCAGCAGTCCAGGGACTGAAGCTTTCTTT.

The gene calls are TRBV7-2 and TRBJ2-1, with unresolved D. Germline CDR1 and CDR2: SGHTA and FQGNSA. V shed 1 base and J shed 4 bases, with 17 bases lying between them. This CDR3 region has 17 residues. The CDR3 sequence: CASSLDPPGKGYNEQFF. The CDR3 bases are TGTGCCAGCAGCTTAGATCCTCCGGGTAAGGGATACAATGAGCAGTTCTTC. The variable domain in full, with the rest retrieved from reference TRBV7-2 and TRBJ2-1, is GAGVSQSPSNKVTEKGKDVELRCDPISGHTALYWYRQSLGQGLEFLIYFQGNSAPDKSGLPSDRFSAERTGGSVSTLTIQRTQQEDSAVYLCASSLDPPGKGYNEQFFGPGTRLTVL.

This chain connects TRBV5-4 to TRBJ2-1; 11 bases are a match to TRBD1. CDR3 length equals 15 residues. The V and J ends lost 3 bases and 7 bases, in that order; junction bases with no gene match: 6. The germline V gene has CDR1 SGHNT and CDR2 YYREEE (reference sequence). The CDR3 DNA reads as TGTGCCAGCAGCTGGGGACAGGGGGAAAGGAATGAGCAGTTCTTC. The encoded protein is CASSWGQGERNEQFF. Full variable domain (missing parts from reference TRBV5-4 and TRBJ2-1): ETGVTQSPTHLIKTRGQQVTLRCSSQSGHNTVSWYQQALGQGPQFIFQYYREEENGRGNFPPRFSGLQFPNYSSELNVNALELDDSALYLCASSWGQGERNEQFFGPGTRLTVL.